This T cell receptor (beta chain) was captured in a study of response to subunit inactivated influenza vaccine (dated by TCRdb to 2016 to 2019). About the full investigation: To follow how T cells responded to a trivalent subunit inactivated influenza vaccine, the researchers relied on deep quantitative profiling of the T cell receptor repertoire. The paper's findings and limits, for the study overall: The authors suggested that each seasonal influenza vaccination may recruit only a limited number of new T cells.

The receptor library was made with RT-PCR. Reads for this sample came from an Illumina HiSeq 2500. TCRdb trimmed public reads at Q25 via fastp, called clones via MiXCR and kept in-frame beta chains. CDR3 protein duplicates are merged, each entry listing the most common genes and DNA. Counted in this sample were a few hundred thousand distinct CDR3 sequences; less than 7.5% of them appeared once. The top ten clonotypes cover under 15% of the sample. Concerning this clonotype: It lacks a known antigen. Per-base qualities were not stored, and no clone one base away is much larger.

The CDR3 starts with the cysteine, ends with the phenylalanine, and has 11 residues. The CDR3 DNA has 33 bases and is translated from base 1. According to the germline V gene (reference sequence), CDR1 reads DFQATT and CDR2 reads SNEGSKA. The V end loses 1 base and the J end loses 4 bases, and a stretch of 3 bases separates them. The receptor was derived from a man aged 50 to 69 who received an inactivated influenza vaccine. Donor details come from another sample of the same person, matched by shared clones. Sequencing was performed on PBMCs from blood, taken around 2 years after vaccination. Recombination linked TRBV20-1 to TRBJ2-3; the D segment cannot be called with confidence. The CDR3 protein: CSARAADTQYF. In nucleotide form, the sequence is TGCAGTGCTAGAGCGGCAGATACGCAGTATTTT.